Reported below is one TCR beta chain. This record belongs to a study of blood T cell repertoires in COVID-19. The wider study: The United States, Italy and Spain supplied acute and convalescent COVID-19 samples.

Profiling relied on immunoSEQ multiplex PCR, and the TCRdb table lists in-frame clones only, not all of them. The sample holds roughly 300,000 clones, about 85% seen once. Sequenced sample: peripheral blood. This clonotype originated in a human donor in a cohort sampled during active COVID-19.

The CDR3 spells CATKRLAGEDTQYF. Here the CDR3 DNA reads TGTGCCACCAAACGACTAGCGGGAGAGGATACGCAGTATTTT. The rearrangement uses TRBV7-3 and TRBJ2-3; 12 bases line up with TRBD2. Germline V lookup: CDR1 SGHTA, CDR2 FQGTGA. The CDR3 extends over 14 amino acids. Trimming cost V 10 bases and J 6 bases; bases outside gene matches: 8.